This is a list of T cell receptor beta chains from one sample in a study of blood T cell repertoires in COVID-19. Sequencing was performed with immunoSEQ multiplex PCR; in TCRdb, only in-frame clones are kept and a portion is missing. The repertoire holds about 270,000 clones, roughly 86% seen once, with about 8.7% in the top ten. Sequencing was performed on peripheral blood. These receptors were taken from a man aged 40-49 years with active or convalescent COVID-19. CDR3s include the opening cysteine and the closing phenylalanine or tryptophan. D genes are given only for firm matches. Some rows have no size entry. The others give once, few or many, or a class for an expanded clone.

TRBV28	-	TRBJ2-5	-	TGTGCCAGCAGTCTTGCACAGGGTTTGGGCGAGACCCAGTACTTC	CASSLAQGLGETQYF
TRBV27	-	TRBJ1-5	-	TGTGCCAGCAGTTTCGTAGGGCAGGGAAGTGGCAATCAGCCCCAGCATTTT	CASSFVGQGSGNQPQHF
TRBV5-4	-	TRBJ1-1	-	TGTGCCAGCAGCTTGGGGGTGGAGACTGAAGCTTTCTTT	CASSLGVETEAFF
TRBV10-3	TRBD1	TRBJ2-7	-	TGTGCCATCAGTGACCATGTGGGACCGGGACAGGGGAATTACGAGCAGTACTTC	CAISDHVGPGQGNYEQYF
TRBV6-6	TRBD1	TRBJ1-5	-	TGTGCCAGCAGCCGGGACAGGGCTGACTTGGGGCAGCCCCAGCATTTT	CASSRDRADLGQPQHF
TRBV5-6	TRBD2	TRBJ2-5	-	TGTGCCAGCAGCTCCTTTCTGGGAGGGCCTCGGAGGGAAGAGACCCAGTACTTC	CASSSFLGGPRREETQYF
TRBV24-1	TRBD1	TRBJ1-1	once	TGTGCCACGAGGGACTCAGGGGGCGAAGCTTTCTTT	CATRDSGGEAFF
TRBV9	TRBD2	TRBJ2-5	-	TGTGCCAGCAGCGGACTAGCGGGAGCCAGCCAAGAGACCCAGTACTTC	CASSGLAGASQETQYF
TRBV27	-	TRBJ1-5	-	TGTGCCAGCAGCTCACAGGGAACGTCTTATAGCAATCAGCCCCAGCATTTT	CASSSQGTSYSNQPQHF
TRBV19	-	TRBJ2-2	-	TGTGCCAGTAGGAGAAACGTGAACACCGGGGAGCTGTTTTTT	CASRRNVNTGELFF
TRBV2	TRBD1	TRBJ2-1	-	TGTGCCAGCGGGACAGTTTTAAATGAGCAGTTCTTC	CASGTVLNEQFF
TRBV10-2	TRBD1	TRBJ1-4	-	TGCGCCAGCAGTGATACAGGGGGCGCGGGTGAAAAACTGTTTTTT	CASSDTGGAGEKLFF
TRBV5-1	-	TRBJ1-6	-	TGCGCCAGCAGGACGACAAGTCCCTATAATTCACCCCTCCACTTT	CASRTTSPYNSPLHF
TRBV5-4	-	TRBJ2-2	-	TGTGCCAGCAGCTGGGGAGCGGTCACCGGGGAGCTGTTTTTT	CASSWGAVTGELFF
TRBV10-1	-	TRBJ2-2	-	TGCGCCAGCAGCCAGGGGCCCGGGGAGCTGTTTTTT	CASSQGPGELFF
TRBV29-1	TRBD2	TRBJ2-1	-	TGCAGCGTTGAAGATGTGGGACTAGCGGGCAACAATGAGCAGTTCTTC	CSVEDVGLAGNNEQFF
TRBV9	-	TRBJ1-2	few	TGTGCCAGCAGCCCGCGGGTCGCGGACGACTATGGCTACACCTTC	CASSPRVADDYGYTF
TRBV19	-	TRBJ1-1	-	TGTGCCAGTCGGTTTCAGGAAGACACTGAAGCTTTCTTT	CASRFQEDTEAFF
TRBV5-4	TRBD1	TRBJ1-4	-	TGTGCCAGCAGCTCCGGTTCTAGGACAGGAGGCGAAAAACTGTTTTTT	CASSSGSRTGGEKLFF
TRBV24-1	TRBD2	TRBJ2-1	-	TGTGCCACCAGTCGGGGGGGTTTCAATGAGCAGTTCTTC	CATSRGGFNEQFF
TRBV11-2	-	TRBJ2-2	few	TGTGCCAGCAGCTTAGCGGTGGCCGGGGAGCTGTTTTTT	CASSLAVAGELFF
TRBV4-1	-	TRBJ2-2	few	TGCGCCAGCAGTCCTCGGGTCGACCGGGACACCGGGGAGCTGTTTTTT	CASSPRVDRDTGELFF
TRBV7-9	TRBD1	TRBJ2-7	-	TGTGCCAGCAGCCCCCACAGGGGGCAGGGATACGAGCAGTACTTC	CASSPHRGQGYEQYF
TRBV7-3	TRBD2	TRBJ2-3	-	TGTGCCAGCAGCCGGATCGGGGGGAAAACAGATACGCAGTATTTT	CASSRIGGKTDTQYF
TRBV7-2	-	TRBJ2-2	-	TGTGCCAGCAGCTTCTTCGCGAACACCGGGGAGCTGTTTTTT	CASSFFANTGELFF